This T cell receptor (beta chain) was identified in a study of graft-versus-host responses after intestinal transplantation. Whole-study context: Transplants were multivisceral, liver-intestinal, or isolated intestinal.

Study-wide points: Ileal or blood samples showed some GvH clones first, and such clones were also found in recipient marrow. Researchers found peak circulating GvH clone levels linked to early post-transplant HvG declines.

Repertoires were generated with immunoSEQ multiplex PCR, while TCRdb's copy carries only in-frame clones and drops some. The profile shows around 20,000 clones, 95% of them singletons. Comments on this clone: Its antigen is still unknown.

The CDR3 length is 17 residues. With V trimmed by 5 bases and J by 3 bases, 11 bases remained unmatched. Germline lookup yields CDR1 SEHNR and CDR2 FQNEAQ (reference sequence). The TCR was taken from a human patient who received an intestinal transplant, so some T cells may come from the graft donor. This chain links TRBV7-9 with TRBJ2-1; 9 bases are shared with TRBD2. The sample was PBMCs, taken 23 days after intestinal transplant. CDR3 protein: CASSPRGGTSFYNEQFF. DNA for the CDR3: TGTGCCAGCAGCCCCAGAGGCGGGACTAGCTTCTACAATGAGCAGTTCTTC.